The following is a TCR beta chain sequence with its context. What it recognizes is unknown. V was pared by 6 bases and J by 13 bases, with 8 bases of the junction left unmatched. The CDR3 sequence is 12 residues long. The data derive from a study of T cells after yellow fever vaccination. TCRdb re-called the 5' RACE reads through MiXCR, storing one row per CDR3 protein. The repertoire includes hundreds of thousands of distinct CDR3 sequences, approximately 19% of them detected once, and roughly a sixth sits in the top ten. General study findings and limits: Abundant clonotypes from the bulk population could contaminate FACS-sorted repertoires.

This clonotype was sampled from a man aged 18 to 30 who received the YFV17D yellow fever vaccine. The V call is TRBV12-3 or TRBV12-4, the J call TRBJ2-1; 8 bases are a match to TRBD2. The source was PBMCs, collected before the yellow fever booster vaccination. The CDR3 protein is CASSPTSGNQFF. Written as DNA, the CDR3 is TGTGCCAGCAGCCCTACTAGCGGAAATCAGTTCTTC.